Listed below are T cell receptor beta chains from one sample, sequenced in a study of beta chain features in type 1 diabetes. Method: immunoSEQ multiplex PCR; TCRdb's copy keeps in-frame clones and lacks some. The table lists approximately 280,000 clones, about 15% of them singletons. Sequenced: naive CD4+ T cells from blood. Receptor source: a man between 18 and 29 years old with type 1 diabetes. The CDR3 runs from the conserved cysteine through the conserved F or W. The order of the fields is clone size, J gene, V gene, CDR3 protein. A clone size is listed for some rows: how often the clone was seen (once, few, many), or a class if it is expanded.

clone size: .
J gene: TRBJ1-2
V gene: TRBV6-5
CDR3 protein: CASSPPGGASTF

clone size: .
J gene: TRBJ2-3
V gene: TRBV6-5
CDR3 protein: CASSRAGEGPDTQYF

clone size: few
J gene: TRBJ2-2
V gene: TRBV9
CDR3 protein: CASSVVGGDTGELFF

clone size: few
J gene: TRBJ1-4
V gene: TRBV18
CDR3 protein: CASSPGTGQEKLFF

clone size: .
J gene: TRBJ2-1
V gene: TRBV19
CDR3 protein: CASSIRLAGGRQFF

clone size: .
J gene: TRBJ2-2
V gene: TRBV4-1
CDR3 protein: CASTQVSGTSGSPNTGELFF

clone size: .
J gene: TRBJ2-2
V gene: TRBV5-1
CDR3 protein: CASSLEGGTGELFF

clone size: .
J gene: TRBJ2-6
V gene: TRBV7-8
CDR3 protein: CASRYTGQGEAGANVLTF

clone size: .
J gene: TRBJ2-7
V gene: TRBV5-6
CDR3 protein: CASSSLGSGSYEQYF

clone size: .
J gene: TRBJ2-5
V gene: TRBV6-5
CDR3 protein: CASRKRAGGWDQYF

clone size: .
J gene: TRBJ2-3
V gene: TRBV7-7
CDR3 protein: CASSRTSGLSTDTQYF

clone size: few
J gene: TRBJ2-5
V gene: TRBV7-2
CDR3 protein: CASSLVAGGPGETQYF

clone size: .
J gene: TRBJ1-2
V gene: TRBV13
CDR3 protein: CASSFPGRGPGYTF

clone size: few
J gene: TRBJ2-7
V gene: TRBV7-2
CDR3 protein: CASSLALTGTYEQYF

clone size: .
J gene: TRBJ1-6
V gene: TRBV4-3
CDR3 protein: CASSQDQAFLSPLHF

clone size: .
J gene: TRBJ1-2
V gene: TRBV2
CDR3 protein: CASSERSYGYTF

clone size: .
J gene: TRBJ2-1
V gene: TRBV2
CDR3 protein: CASSRTSGGAYEQFF

clone size: .
J gene: TRBJ1-1
V gene: TRBV5-4
CDR3 protein: CASSLPGGEGTEAFF

clone size: few
J gene: TRBJ2-1
V gene: TRBV30
CDR3 protein: CAYDEDLSYNEQFF

clone size: few
J gene: TRBJ2-7
V gene: TRBV7-8
CDR3 protein: CASSPHGESYEQYF

clone size: .
J gene: TRBJ2-7
V gene: TRBV15
CDR3 protein: CATRETGGAYEQYF

clone size: .
J gene: TRBJ1-6
V gene: TRBV7-6
CDR3 protein: CASSKGGPNSPLHF

clone size: few
J gene: TRBJ2-5
V gene: TRBV5-1
CDR3 protein: CASSLGQGRGETQYF

clone size: .
J gene: TRBJ1-3
V gene: TRBV30
CDR3 protein: CAWSPGGGNTIYF

clone size: few
J gene: TRBJ1-2
V gene: TRBV30
CDR3 protein: CAWSPSGGGYTF

clone size: few
J gene: TRBJ2-1
V gene: TRBV9
CDR3 protein: CASSVTGTGGMNEQFF

clone size: few
J gene: TRBJ2-2
V gene: TRBV5-6
CDR3 protein: CASSLPGLNTGELFF

clone size: few
J gene: TRBJ2-5
V gene: TRBV6-1
CDR3 protein: CASSRQSQETQYF

clone size: .
J gene: TRBJ2-7
V gene: TRBV7-2
CDR3 protein: CASSLVKREGYEQYF

clone size: .
J gene: TRBJ1-1
V gene: TRBV7-2
CDR3 protein: CASSPGTSEAFF

clone size: .
J gene: TRBJ1-2
V gene: TRBV5-6
CDR3 protein: CASSPPGGPSYYGYTF

clone size: few
J gene: TRBJ2-2
V gene: TRBV2
CDR3 protein: CASWSPKNTGELFF

clone size: few
J gene: TRBJ1-1
V gene: TRBV29-1
CDR3 protein: CSVAPRLSMNTEAFF

clone size: .
J gene: TRBJ2-7
V gene: TRBV2
CDR3 protein: CASSQQGLAGAYEQYF

clone size: few
J gene: TRBJ1-2
V gene: TRBV7-9
CDR3 protein: CASSQGSNYGYTF

clone size: .
J gene: TRBJ2-1
V gene: TRBV9
CDR3 protein: CASSVAVAGNNEQFF

clone size: .
J gene: TRBJ2-3
V gene: TRBV30
CDR3 protein: CAWMLAGGRTDTQYF

clone size: few
J gene: TRBJ2-7
V gene: TRBV7-2
CDR3 protein: CASSLGSGGAREQYF

clone size: few
J gene: TRBJ1-4
V gene: TRBV6-1
CDR3 protein: CASSELRVNEKLFF

clone size: .
J gene: TRBJ2-3
V gene: TRBV9
CDR3 protein: CASSVVAGGPPDTQYF

clone size: .
J gene: TRBJ2-7
V gene: TRBV28
CDR3 protein: CASIQRGGSYEQYF

clone size: .
J gene: TRBJ2-7
V gene: TRBV5-1
CDR3 protein: CASSLGQGLNEQYF

clone size: few
J gene: TRBJ2-7
V gene: TRBV5-4
CDR3 protein: CASSVATGVYEQYF

clone size: .
J gene: TRBJ2-2
V gene: TRBV19
CDR3 protein: CASSRGQLNTGELFF

clone size: .
J gene: TRBJ2-7
V gene: TRBV19
CDR3 protein: CASSTSDRILDF

clone size: .
J gene: TRBJ2-3
V gene: TRBV25-1
CDR3 protein: CASTETGRLTDTQYF

clone size: .
J gene: TRBJ2-1
V gene: TRBV5-1
CDR3 protein: CASSSSGAGNEQFF

clone size: .
J gene: TRBJ1-6
V gene: TRBV30
CDR3 protein: CAWSTQGNSPLHF

clone size: few
J gene: TRBJ2-5
V gene: TRBV5-1
CDR3 protein: CASSLGTFQETQYF

clone size: few
J gene: TRBJ2-7
V gene: TRBV28
CDR3 protein: CASRSLSLEQYF